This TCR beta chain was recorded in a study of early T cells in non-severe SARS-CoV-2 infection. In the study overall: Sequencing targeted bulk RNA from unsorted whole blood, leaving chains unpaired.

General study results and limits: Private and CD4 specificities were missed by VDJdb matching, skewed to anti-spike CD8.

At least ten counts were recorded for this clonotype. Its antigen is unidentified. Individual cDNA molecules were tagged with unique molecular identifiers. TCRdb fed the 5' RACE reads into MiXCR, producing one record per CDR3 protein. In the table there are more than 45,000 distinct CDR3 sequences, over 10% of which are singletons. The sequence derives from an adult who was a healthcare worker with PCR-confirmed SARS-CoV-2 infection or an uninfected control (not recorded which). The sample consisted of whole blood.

CDR3 sequence (DNA): TGTGCCAGCGGTAGTATGGGGAAGGGCTACACCTTC. This codes for CASGSMGKGYTF. The rearrangement links TRBV2 to TRBJ1-2; no definite D call. The germline CDR1 and CDR2 sequences are SNHLY and FYNNEI. The CDR3 runs 12 residues. V was shortened by 8 bases and J by 8 bases, with 15 bases between the two germline ends.